This T cell receptor (beta chain) was captured by sequencing in a study of T cells in Graves' hyperthyroidism and ophthalmopathy. The wider study: Sampling of peripheral blood happened at initial diagnosis, prior to any treatment. Broader study findings: Blood also contained most expanded thyroid clonotypes above 0.001.

This clonotype was counted at least ten times. Its antigen is as yet unknown. Authors of the study amplified TCR beta CDR3 regions from RNA transcripts. Carried out on the TCR CDR3, a first-round RT-PCR used the HTBI primer set. TCRdb analysed the multiplex PCR reads with MiXCR anew, one entry per CDR3 protein. In the table there are 380,000 or so distinct CDR3 sequences, about 15% of which are singletons. V was cut by 5 bases and J by 5 bases, with 16 bases left in between. The length of the CDR3 is 16 residues. Germline assignment: CDR1 MDHEN and CDR2 SYDVKM. The chain is built from TRBV28 and TRBJ1-6; D not resolved. The clonotype comes from a woman in her 30s with Graves' hyperthyroidism. The sequencing sample was made of blood. Here the CDR3 DNA reads TGTGCCAGCAGTCTCGGGATCGGGCAGCATAATTCACCCCTCCACTTT. This encodes CASSLGIGQHNSPLHF. Full variable domain (outside the CDR3, taken from reference TRBV28 and TRBJ1-6): DVKVTQSSRYLVKRTGEKVFLECVQDMDHENMFWYRQDPGLGLRLIYFSYDVKMKEKGDIPEGYSVSREKKERFSLILESASTNQTSMYLCASSLGIGQHNSPLHFGNGTRLTVT.